The 21 T cell receptor beta chains in this list originate from one sample, sequenced in a study of CD8 T cells in Susac syndrome (dated by TCRdb to about 2019). Libraries were made using the immunoSEQ multiplex PCR assay. RNA was extracted using the RNeasy kit, and about 0.45 to 1 ug of the RNA was reverse transcribed with random hexamers. The public reads were reanalyzed by TCRdb: fastp trimming at Q25, MiXCR alignment, in-frame beta chains only. CDR3 protein duplicates are merged, each entry listing the most common genes and DNA. This sample comprises 100,000 to 150,000 distinct CDR3 sequences, 96% of them detected only once. The ten most abundant clones make up about 0.14% of the sample. The specimen sequenced was CD4+ T cells from PBMCs. These receptors came from a human donor with Susac syndrome.

The chain has TRBV6-5 and TRBJ2-7, with 8 bases that match TRBD1. V trimming: 5 bases; J trimming: 2 bases; junction bases outside the gene matches: 5. Germline V gene sequence: CDR1 MNHEY, CDR2 SVGAGI. This CDR3 comprises 14 residues. The CDR3 nucleotides read TGTGCCAGCAGTCCGGACAGGGCGGCCTACGAGCAGTACTTC. It yields the protein CASSPDRAAYEQYF.

CDR3 nucleotides: TGTGCCAGCTCACCACGGCGGGAGCCTTACAATGAGCAGTTCTTC. This gives the protein CASSPRREPYNEQFF. The chain employs TRBV18 and TRBJ2-1; 7 bases agree with TRBD2. Germline lookup yields CDR1 KGHSH and CDR2 LQKENI. The length of the CDR3 is 15 residues. The V and J ends lost 1 base and 4 bases, in that order; junction bases with no gene match: 4.

V gene TRBV30 combines with J gene TRBJ1-2, with D possibly being TRBD1 (5 bases). V lost 1 base and J lost 7, with 13 bases in between. CDR1 and CDR2 (germline): GTSNPN, SVGIG (reference sequence). The CDR3 length is 13 residues. CDR3 sequence: CAWSGPGGFGYTF. CDR3 sequence (DNA): TGTGCCTGGAGTGGCCCCGGGGGTTTTGGCTACACCTTC.

This chain links TRBV3-1 with TRBJ2-7; D ambiguous. Germline V gene data show CDR1 as LGHDT and CDR2 as YNNKEL (reference sequence). Trimming pared 4 bases from V and 2 bases from J, leaving 9 bases between. The CDR3 loop spans 13 amino acids. The CDR3: CASSRAPTYEQYF. The CDR3 DNA reads as TGTGCCAGCAGCCGGGCCCCCACCTACGAGCAGTACTTC.

V is TRBV16 and J is TRBJ1-2, with TRBD1 matching 8 bases. Germline V gene lookup returns CDR1 KGHSY and CDR2 FQNENV. The CDR3 is 14 amino acids. With V trimmed by 1 base and J by 6 bases, 4 bases remained unmatched. The CDR3 region is CASSQLGQGDGYTF. The DNA for the CDR3 is TGTGCCAGCAGCCAATTAGGACAGGGAGATGGCTACACCTTC. The complete variable domain, with remaining parts taken from reference TRBV16 and TRBJ1-2, reads GEEVAQTPKHLVRGEGQKAKLYCAPIKGHSYVFWYQQVLKNEFKFLISFQNENVFDETGMPKERFSAKCLPNSPCSLEIQATKLEDSAVYFCASSQLGQGDGYTFGSGTRLTVV.

V and J are TRBV6-6 and TRBJ2-2; D remains unclear. Trimming removed 7 bases from V and 1 base from J, with 10 bases in between. The CDR3 covers 14 residues. Looked up from germline, CDR1 is MNHNY and CDR2 is SVGAGI (reference sequence). This CDR3 is CASTRSMNTGELFF. CDR3 in DNA: TGTGCCAGCACCCGGTCCATGAACACCGGGGAGCTGTTTTTT.

This chain connects TRBV7-2 to TRBJ2-1; 7 bases fit TRBD2. V lost 6 bases to trimming and J lost 3 bases; unmatched junction nucleotides: 5. CDR1 and CDR2 from the germline V gene are SGHTA and FQGNSA. The CDR3 is 14 amino acids. The CDR3 loop is CASRKGGSYNEQFF. CDR3 sequence (DNA): TGTGCCAGCAGAAAGGGAGGGAGCTACAATGAGCAGTTCTTC.

The genes are TRBV3-1 and TRBJ2-5; D possibly corresponds to TRBD2 (6 bases). Germline V CDR1 and CDR2: LGHDT, YNNKEL (reference sequence). V gave up 5 bases and J gave up 7 bases, with 23 bases separating them. The CDR3 spans 16 residues. For the CDR3, the DNA is TGTGCCAGCAGCTCCCTCGGAGGGGCAGGGTCTGGGACCCAGTACTTC. It is translated as CASSSLGGAGSGTQYF.

J is TRBJ2-4 and V is TRBV10-3; weak D call: TRBD1 (5 bases). Germline values: CDR1 ENHRY, CDR2 SYGVKD. The CDR3 runs 12 residues. V lost 6 bases and J lost 7, with 10 bases in between. The CDR3 spells CAISDRNNIQYF. CDR3 in DNA: TGTGCCATCAGCGACAGAAACAACATTCAGTACTTC.

CDR3 coding DNA: TGTGCCACCAGCAGAGCGAAATATAGCGGGCTGAGCTCCTACAATGAGCAGTTCTTC. This translates into CATSRAKYSGLSSYNEQFF. The chain has TRBV15 and TRBJ2-1, with TRBD2 matching over 7 bases. CDR3 size: 19 residues. Germline CDR1 and CDR2: LNHNV and YYDKDF (reference sequence). The junction had 12 bases not matched to a gene; V was cut back by 1 base and J by 0 bases.

The chain employs TRBV3-1 and TRBJ2-7; no firm D call. The germline gives CDR1 LGHDT, CDR2 YNNKEL (reference sequence). Trimming left V 0 bases short and J 6 bases short, with 9 bases between. The CDR3 is 13 residues long. CDR3 nucleotide sequence: TGTGCCAGCAGCCAAGATATGCGGACCGAGCAGTACTTC. Translated, it gives CASSQDMRTEQYF.

The V and J genes are TRBV5-6 and TRBJ2-3; no clear D. Germline-derived CDR1 and CDR2 are SGHDT and YYEEEE. Trimming shortened V by 0 bases and J by 1 base, and 9 bases separated the two germline ends. This CDR3 is built from 15 residues. CDR3 residues: CASSLGGTRTDTQYF. CDR3 in DNA: TGTGCCAGCAGCTTGGGAGGAACCCGCACAGATACGCAGTATTTT.

V gene TRBV6-2 or TRBV6-3 combines with J gene TRBJ2-7; D may be TRBD2 (5 bases). Trimming removed 6 bases at V and 3 bases at J, with 15 bases between. Germline V gene data show CDR1 as MNHEY and CDR2 as SVGEGT. The CDR3 runs 14 residues. The CDR3 DNA reads TGTGCCAGCAGCCTGGACTCGTCAATCTACGAGCAGTACTTC. Residues: CASSLDSSIYEQYF.

J is TRBJ2-6 and V is TRBV29-1; 7 nucleotides agree with TRBD1. The V gene end was trimmed by 2 bases and the J gene end by 0 bases; junction bases not matched to a gene: 7. CDR1 and CDR2 (germline): SQVTM, ANQGSEA. This CDR3 region has 17 residues. The DNA for the CDR3 is TGCAGCGTTGAACAGACAGGGAAACCCTCTGGGGCCAACGTCCTGACTTTC. Encoded protein: CSVEQTGKPSGANVLTF. Complete variable domain (other parts from reference TRBV29-1 and TRBJ2-6): SAVISQKPSRDICQRGTSLTIQCQVDSQVTMMFWYRQQPGQSLTLIATANQGSEATYESGFVIDKFPISRPNLTFSTLTVSNMSPEDSSIYLCSVEQTGKPSGANVLTFGAGSRLTVL.

This sequence joins TRBV20-1 and TRBJ2-5; D remains ambiguous. Germline V gene lookup returns CDR1 DFQATT and CDR2 SNEGSKA (reference sequence). Trimming took off 2 bases at V and 1 base at J, with 14 bases between the two ends. The length of the CDR3 is 15 residues. The CDR3 sequence: CSARIPGRSQETQYF. The CDR3 coding sequence is TGCAGTGCTAGAATACCGGGTCGGAGCCAAGAGACCCAGTACTTC.

The rearrangement uses TRBV6-6 and TRBJ2-5, with unresolved D. Deletions cut 2 bases from V and 4 bases from J, with 17 bases between. Germline CDR1 is MNHNY and CDR2 is SVGAGI (reference sequence). The CDR3 extends over 16 amino acids. Here the CDR3 reads CASSYPYPAERETQYF. The DNA of the CDR3 is TGTGCCAGCAGTTACCCCTACCCCGCAGAGCGAGAGACCCAGTACTTC.

The chain joins TRBV30 to TRBJ1-2; possibly TRBD1 for D (5 bases). The germline gives CDR1 GTSNPN, CDR2 SVGIG (reference sequence). This CDR3 spans 18 amino acids. Trimming removed 8 bases from V and 4 bases from J, with 32 bases in between. In nucleotides, the CDR3 is TGTGCCCTGGGGCGTTCCGGGATCCAGGCCCAACTCACCTATGGCTACACCTTC. Translated: CALGRSGIQAQLTYGYTF.

The gene calls are TRBV30 and TRBJ2-1, with D tentatively TRBD1 (6 bases). Trimming shortened V by 2 bases and J by 6 bases, and 14 bases separated the two germline ends. The CDR3 has 14 residues. CDR1 and CDR2 from the germline V gene are GTSNPN and SVGIG (reference sequence). CDR3 sequence: CAWSRGLGGNEQFF. CDR3 nucleotides: TGTGCCTGGAGTAGAGGGTTAGGGGGCAATGAGCAGTTCTTC.

The CDR3 loop reads CASSQDLLGSYNEQFF. The CDR3 DNA is TGTGCCAGCAGCCAAGATCTACTAGGGAGCTACAATGAGCAGTTCTTC. V gene TRBV3-1 combines with J gene TRBJ2-1; maybe TRBD2 (5 bases). The V end was cut by 0 bases, the J end by 3 bases, with 12 bases between. The CDR3 has 16 residues. Germline values: CDR1 LGHDT, CDR2 YNNKEL (reference sequence).

The chain recombines TRBV30 with TRBJ2-3; 7 bases are a match to TRBD2. This CDR3 region has 16 residues. The V gene end was trimmed by 2 bases and the J gene end by 4 bases; junction bases not matched to a gene: 12. Germline V gene data show CDR1 as GTSNPN and CDR2 as SVGIG (reference sequence). CDR3 nucleotides: TGTGCCTGGAGTCAGTCTAGCGGAACGAGGGCAGATACGCAGTATTTT. It encodes CAWSQSSGTRADTQYF.

There are a few counts of this clonotype. At one of its ends the junction is not consistent with the germline gene, which may arise from a read error. The V call is TRBV7-7, the J call TRBJ2-5, with 13 bases fitting TRBD2. Per germline, CDR1 SSHAT and CDR2 FNYEAQ (reference sequence). The CDR3 has 15 amino acids. The CDR3 DNA is TGTGCTAGCAGCCCAGGACTAGCGGGAGTTGAGACCCAGTACTTC. It codes for CASSPGLAGVETQYF.